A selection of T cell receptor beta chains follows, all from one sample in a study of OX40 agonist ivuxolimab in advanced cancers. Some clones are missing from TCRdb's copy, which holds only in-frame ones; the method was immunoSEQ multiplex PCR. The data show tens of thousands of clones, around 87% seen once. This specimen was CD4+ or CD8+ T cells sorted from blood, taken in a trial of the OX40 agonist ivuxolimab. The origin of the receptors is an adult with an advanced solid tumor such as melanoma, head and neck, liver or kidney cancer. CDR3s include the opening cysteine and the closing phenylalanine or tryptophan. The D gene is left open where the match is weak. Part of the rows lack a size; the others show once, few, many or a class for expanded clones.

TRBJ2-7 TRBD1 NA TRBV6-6 TGTGCCAGCAGTAGATCCGGGACAGCGTACGAGCAGTACTTC CASSRSGTAYEQYF
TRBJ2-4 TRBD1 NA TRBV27 TGTGCCAGCAGCTTTAGCCAAGACCGGGACAGGTTTCGGCCCAAAAACATTCAGTACTTC CASSFSQDRDRFRPKNIQYF
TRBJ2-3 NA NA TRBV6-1 TGTGCCAGCCGCGGAGGGAGTGTAGTGCCTACTACGCAGTATTTT CASRGGSVVPTTQYF
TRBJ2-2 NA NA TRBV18 TGTGCCAGCTCACCATATCCCTCCAGGCCCGGGGAGCTGTTTTTT CASSPYPSRPGELFF
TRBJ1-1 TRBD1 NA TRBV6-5 TGTGCCAGCACGCGAACCGGGACAGGCGACACTGAAGCTTTCTTT CASTRTGTGDTEAFF
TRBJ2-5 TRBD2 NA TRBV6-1 TGTGCCAGCAACCCTAGCGGACAAGAGACCCAGTACTTC CASNPSGQETQYF
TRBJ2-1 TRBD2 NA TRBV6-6 TGTGCCAGCAGCGGGGGGACCCAAGAGAATGAGCAGTTCTTC CASSGGTQENEQFF
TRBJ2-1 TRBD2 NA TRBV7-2 TGTGCCAGCAGCTTAGATGGTCTAGCGGATTACAATGAGCAGTTCTTC CASSLDGLADYNEQFF
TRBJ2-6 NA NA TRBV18 TGTGCCAGCTCACCGGGGACAACTGGGGCCAACGTCCTGACTTTC CASSPGTTGANVLTF
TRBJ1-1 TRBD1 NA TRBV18 TGTGCCAGCTCACCTCAGGGGGCAGGTAACACTGAAGCTTTCTTT CASSPQGAGNTEAFF
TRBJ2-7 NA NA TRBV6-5 TGTGCCAGCAGTGAGGTCGGGGATCCACACGAGCAGTACTTC CASSEVGDPHEQYF
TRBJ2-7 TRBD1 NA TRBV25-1 TGTGCCAGCAGTGAAGGGACAGGGGGTAAACACGATCAGTACTTC CASSEGTGGKHDQYF
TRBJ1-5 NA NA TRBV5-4 TGTGCCAGCAGCCTGGCGGGGGCGTCGTATCAGCCCCAGCATTTT CASSLAGASYQPQHF
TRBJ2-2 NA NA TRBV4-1 TGCGCCAGCAGCCGCACAGGGATCGGCGGGGAGCTGTTTTTT CASSRTGIGGELFF
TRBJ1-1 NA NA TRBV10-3 TGTGCCATAGCGCGGGGGCAGGGGAACACTGAAGCTTTCTTT CAIARGQGNTEAFF
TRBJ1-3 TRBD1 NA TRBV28 TGTGCCAGCACACCCGAGAAGGGGGCGCGTGGAAACACCATATATTTT CASTPEKGARGNTIYF
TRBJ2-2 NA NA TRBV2 TGTGCCACCCGAGGGGTACTAGGCGGGGAGCTGTTTTTT CATRGVLGGELFF
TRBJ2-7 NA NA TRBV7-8 TGTGCCAGCAGCTTCCGAGAGGCTTACGAGCAGTACTTC CASSFREAYEQYF
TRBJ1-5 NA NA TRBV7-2 TGTGCCAGCAGCTTACGCCCCACCCGAGGCAATCAGCCCCAGCATTTT CASSLRPTRGNQPQHF
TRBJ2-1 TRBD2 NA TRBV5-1 TGCGCCAGCAGAAAGCGGGAGTTGAAGGATGAGCAGTTCTTC CASRKRELKDEQFF
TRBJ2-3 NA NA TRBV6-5 TGTGCCAGCAGTAAATCACAGAGCACAGATACGCAGTATTTT CASSKSQSTDTQYF
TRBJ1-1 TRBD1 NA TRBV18 TGTGCCAGCTCACCTACACAGGGGGCGCTGGGCGGGACTGAAGCTTTCTTT CASSPTQGALGGTEAFF
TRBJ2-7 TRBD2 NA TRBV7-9 TGTGCCAGCAGCTTCCTTGACCGGGGGGCCTACGAGCAGTACTTC CASSFLDRGAYEQYF
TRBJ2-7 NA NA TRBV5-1 TGCGCCAGCAGCTTGGTGTCCAGCTCCTACGAGCAGTACTTC CASSLVSSSYEQYF
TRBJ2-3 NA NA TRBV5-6 TGTGCCAGCAGCTTATATACCGGGACCGCCATAGATACGCAGTATTTT CASSLYTGTAIDTQYF
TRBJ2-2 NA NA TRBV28 TGTGCCTGTAAGCGGGACAGCACCGGGGAGCTGTTTTTT CACKRDSTGELFF
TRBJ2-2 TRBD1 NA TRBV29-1 TGCAGCGTGGACAGGGAGACCGGGGAGCTGTTTTTT CSVDRETGELFF
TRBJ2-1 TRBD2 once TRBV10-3 TGTGTCAACAGCCCGCGGGAGGCCTACAATGAGCAGTTCTTC CVNSPREAYNEQFF
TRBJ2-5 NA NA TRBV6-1 TGTGCCAGCAGTCCTAAAGAGACCCAGTACTTC CASSPKETQYF
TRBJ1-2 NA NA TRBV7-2 TGTGCCAGCAGCTTAGTCGGTTGGGGGGGAGGCTATGGCTACACCTTC CASSLVGWGGGYGYTF
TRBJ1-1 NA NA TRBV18 TGTGCCAGCTCACCATGGAAGAACACTGAAGCTTTCTTT CASSPWKNTEAFF
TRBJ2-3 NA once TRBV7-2 TGTGCCAGCAGCCGGACTTTTTCAGATACGCAGTATTTT CASSRTFSDTQYF
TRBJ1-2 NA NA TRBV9 TGTGCCAGCAGCGTAGCTACGAGACCCGGGAACTATGGCTACACCTTC CASSVATRPGNYGYTF
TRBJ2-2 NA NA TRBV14 TGTGCGCAACCGGGGGGCGCCGGGGAGCTGTTTTTT CAQPGGAGELFF
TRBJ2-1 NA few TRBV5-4 TGTGCCAGCAGCTTGGAGGCTAGTAATTTCAATGAGCAGTTCTTC CASSLEASNFNEQFF
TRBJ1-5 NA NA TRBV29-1 TGCAGCGTCCTGATGGGGACGAATCAGCCCCAGCATTTT CSVLMGTNQPQHF
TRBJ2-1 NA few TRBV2 TGTGCCAGCAAAACCGGGACCGACTTGGGTGAGCAGTTCTTC CASKTGTDLGEQFF
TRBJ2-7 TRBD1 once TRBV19 TGTGCCAGTAGTCAGGGACAGGGGGTCTACGAGCAGTACTTC CASSQGQGVYEQYF
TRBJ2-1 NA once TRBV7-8 TGTGCCAGCAGCTTACAACCGGGACTTTCCTACAATGAGCAGTTCTTC CASSLQPGLSYNEQFF
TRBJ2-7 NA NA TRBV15 TGTGCCACCAGCAGAGATTACCGCGGGATCCCCTACGAGCAGTACTTC CATSRDYRGIPYEQYF
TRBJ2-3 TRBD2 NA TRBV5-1 TGCGCCAGCAGCTTTGGGACCGGGAGGTCATCAGATACGCAGTATTTT CASSFGTGRSSDTQYF
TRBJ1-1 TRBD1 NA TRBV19 TGTGCCAGTAGAGGACAGGGGGGTGGCACTGAAGCTTTCTTT CASRGQGGGTEAFF
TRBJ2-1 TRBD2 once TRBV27 TGTGCCAGCAGTTTTGGGAGGGCCGCCTACAATGAGCAGTTCTTC CASSFGRAAYNEQFF
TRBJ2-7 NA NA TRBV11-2 TGTGCCAGCAGCCCAGGGGCCTATACCTACGAGCAGTACTTC CASSPGAYTYEQYF
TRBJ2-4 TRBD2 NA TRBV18 TGTGCCAGCTCGTACCAAGGGACTAGTCTGAACATTCAGTACTTC CASSYQGTSLNIQYF
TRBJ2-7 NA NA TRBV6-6 TGTGCCAGCAGTTTGGCGGGGATGATCGAGCAGTACTTC CASSLAGMIEQYF
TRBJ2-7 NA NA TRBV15 TGTGCCACCAGCAGGGCAGGGACCTCCTACGAGCAGTACTTC CATSRAGTSYEQYF
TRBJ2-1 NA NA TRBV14 TGTGCCAGCAGCCAATCCCGACGGGCCATCTACAATGAGCAGTTCTTC CASSQSRRAIYNEQFF
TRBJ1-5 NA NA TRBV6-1 TGTGCCAGCAGTGAAGCGGGTAGGGGTGGGCAGCCCCAGCATTTT CASSEAGRGGQPQHF
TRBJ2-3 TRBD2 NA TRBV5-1 TGCGCCAGCGGAGGTGGACTAGCGGGAGGGACAGATACGCAGTATTTT CASGGGLAGGTDTQYF
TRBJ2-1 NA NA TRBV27 TGTGCCAGCAGTTTAGCCGTGTCATCCTACAATGAGCAGTTCTTC CASSLAVSSYNEQFF
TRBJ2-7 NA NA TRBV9 TGTGCCAGCAGTAAAGGGGAGAGAGGCGAGCAGTACTTC CASSKGERGEQYF
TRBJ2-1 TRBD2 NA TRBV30 TGTGCCTGGGCGGGACTAGCGGGCTACAATGAGCAGTTCTTC CAWAGLAGYNEQFF